These 22 T cell receptor beta chains share one sample of origin, sequenced in a study of T cells after yellow fever vaccination. TCRdb analysed the 5' RACE reads with MiXCR anew, one entry per CDR3 protein. The sample lists about 320,000 distinct CDR3 sequences, about 12% occurring once. The sample was CD4+ T cells sorted from PBMCs, taken 15 days after the yellow fever booster vaccination. Source of these receptors: a man aged 18 to 29 who received the YFV17D yellow fever vaccine.

V and J are TRBV5-1 and TRBJ2-5; possibly TRBD2 for D (6 bases). This CDR3 has 16 residues. V was pared by 0 bases and J by 4 bases, with 16 bases between. Looked up from germline, CDR1 is SGHRS and CDR2 is YFSETQ. The CDR3 DNA is TGCGCCAGCAGCTTGGTTGCGAGGGCCGGGGGAGAGACCCAGTACTTC. This encodes CASSLVARAGGETQYF.

In this sample, this clonotype turned up many times. V gene TRBV12-3 or TRBV12-4 combines with J gene TRBJ2-4, with 7 nucleotides matching TRBD1. The CDR3 spans 19 residues. The V segment lost 8 bases and the J segment 5 bases; nucleotides outside the gene matches: 24. The CDR3, as DNA: TGTGCCAGCCGACCTAGGGGTGTGGTATACAGGGGAAGGGAAAACATTCAGTACTTC. Translation: CASRPRGVVYRGRENIQYF.

This clonotype was seen ten or more times. CDR3 sequence (DNA): TGTGCCAGCAGTTTACCGGGACAGGGCCGGGGCCAGCCCCAGCATTTT. Residues: CASSLPGQGRGQPQHF. The J gene is TRBJ1-5, the V gene TRBV12-3 or TRBV12-4; 9 nucleotides line up with TRBD1. The CDR3 is 16 amino acids. After removal of 2 bases from V and 7 bases from J, the junction contained 9 bases not matched to a gene.

This clonotype was detected a few times. The chain couples TRBV5-1 to TRBJ2-1; 10 bases are shared with TRBD2. CDR1 and CDR2 (germline): SGHRS, YFSETQ. The CDR3 has 15 residues. J lost 9 bases, V lost 2 bases, and 8 bases had no gene match. The CDR3 sequence is CASSFGPSGGGEQFF. The CDR3 nucleotides read TGCGCCAGCAGCTTTGGTCCTAGCGGGGGTGGTGAGCAGTTCTTC.

The chain recombines TRBV7-2 with TRBJ1-3; a possible D gene is TRBD1 (5 bases). The CDR3 loop spans 14 amino acids. CDR1 is SGHTA, CDR2 FQGNSA, per germline. V shed 5 bases and J shed 0 bases, with 8 bases lying between them. This CDR3 reads CASSEDSSGNTIYF. CDR3 sequence (DNA): TGTGCCAGCAGCGAAGACAGCTCTGGAAACACCATATATTTT.

This clonotype turned up a few times. The chain recombines TRBV2 with TRBJ2-3, with TRBD2 matching over 12 bases. Germline CDR1 reads SNHLY; CDR2 reads FYNNEI. The CDR3 has 13 residues. V was clipped by 10 bases and J by 6 bases; unmatched bases: 5. The CDR3 DNA follows: TGTGCCACCACTAGCGGGGGGTTGGATACGCAGTATTTT. It yields the protein CATTSGGLDTQYF.

This clonotype was recorded many times. This chain connects TRBV12-3 or TRBV12-4 to TRBJ2-2, with D unclear. Trimming removed 3 bases from V and 8 bases from J, with 16 bases in between. The CDR3 has 15 amino acids. CDR3 protein: CASSFIQSSPGELFF. The CDR3 coding sequence is TGTGCCAGCAGTTTCATACAGAGCTCGCCGGGGGAGCTGTTTTTT.

The chain couples TRBV5-4 to TRBJ2-3; D possibly corresponds to TRBD2 (6 bases). The V gene lost 4 bases and the J gene lost 4 bases, with 13 bases spanning the gap. The CDR3 totals 14 residues. Germline values: CDR1 SGHNT, CDR2 YYREEE (reference sequence). The CDR3 here is CASSQTSTPDTQYF. The CDR3 DNA sequence: TGTGCCAGCAGCCAGACTAGTACCCCAGATACGCAGTATTTT.

The V gene is TRBV7-8, the J gene TRBJ2-7; D perhaps matches TRBD1 (6 bases). Germline CDR1 and CDR2: SGHVS and FQNEAQ. The CDR3 covers 14 residues. Trimming left V 5 bases short and J 6 bases short, with 17 bases between. This chain's CDR3 is CASSPLRDTIEQYF. For the CDR3, the DNA is TGTGCCAGCAGCCCCCTCCGGGACACGATCGAGCAGTACTTC.

The rearrangement links TRBV30 to TRBJ2-3; D gene uncertain. V was trimmed by 3 bases and J by 5 bases, leaving 6 bases between them. CDR1 GTSNPN and CDR2 SVGIG come from the germline V gene (reference sequence). This CDR3 spans 11 amino acids. In DNA form, the CDR3 reads TGTGCCTGGAGATCGGGAGATACGCAGTATTTT. Protein product: CAWRSGDTQYF.

The chain uses TRBV11-2 and TRBJ2-7; D gene ambiguous. The CDR3 spans 12 residues. V lost 5 bases to trimming and J lost 2 bases, with 7 bases between them. Germline V CDR1 and CDR2: SGHAT, FQNNGV. In DNA, the CDR3 is TGTGCCAGCAGCCGTGGAGCCTACGAGCAGTACGTC. This encodes CASSRGAYEQYV.

This clonotype has more than one count but fewer than ten. The chain links TRBV29-1 to TRBJ1-1; D is unclear. Germline V gene lookup returns CDR1 SQVTM and CDR2 ANQGSEA. CDR3 length equals 13 residues. With 3 bases removed from V and 2 bases from J, the gap between germline ends came to 10 bases. CDR3 sequence (DNA): TGCAGCGTTGAGCGACTCATTAACACTGAAGCTTTCTTT. It is translated as CSVERLINTEAFF.

This clonotype has a handful of counts. The rearrangement uses TRBV7-2 and TRBJ1-5; D is undetermined. CDR3 size: 15 residues. V was clipped by 1 base and J by 2 bases, with 9 bases between them. The germline V gene encodes CDR1 SGHTA and CDR2 FQGNSA. The DNA for the CDR3 is TGTGCCAGCAGCTTAGTAGGAGAGGGCAATCAGCCCCAGCATTTT. Encoded protein: CASSLVGEGNQPQHF.

This clonotype was observed many times. The CDR3 nucleotides are TGTGCCAGCAGTGCACCGGGCGGAGATGGCTACACCTTC. Amino acid sequence: CASSAPGGDGYTF. The chain has TRBV2 and TRBJ1-2, with no clear D. Germline loops: CDR1 SNHLY, CDR2 FYNNEI. This CDR3 has 13 residues. V was pared by 4 bases and J by 6 bases, with 12 bases between.

This clonotype was counted between two and nine times. The rearrangement uses TRBV25-1 and TRBJ2-3; no clear D. The germline V and J ends were trimmed by 2 bases and 3 bases, with 3 bases remaining between them. Germline V lookup: CDR1 MGHDK, CDR2 SYGVNS. The CDR3 consists of 12 residues. Here the CDR3 reads CASSEMTDTQYF. In nucleotides, the CDR3 is TGTGCCAGCAGTGAAATGACAGATACGCAGTATTTT. Full variable domain (remainder filled in from reference TRBV25-1 and TRBJ2-3): EADIYQTPRYLVIGTGKKITLECSQTMGHDKMYWYQQDPGMELHLIHYSYGVNSTEKGDLSSESTVSRIRTEHFPLTLESARPSHTSQYLCASSEMTDTQYFGPGTRLTVL.

This clonotype occurred a few times. CDR3 region: CASRRGGGPSRETQYF. For the CDR3, the DNA is TGTGCCAGCCGGAGGGGGGGGGGGCCGTCGCGAGAGACCCAGTACTTC. The V and J genes are TRBV27 and TRBJ2-5; D is perhaps TRBD2 (7 bases). V was clipped by 8 bases and J by 4 bases, with 23 bases between them. CDR3 size: 16 residues. Germline V gene data show CDR1 as MNHEY and CDR2 as SMNVEV (reference sequence).

This clonotype was recorded at least ten times. The J gene is TRBJ2-1, the V gene TRBV15, with D unresolved. This CDR3 comprises 13 residues. Germline CDR1 is LNHNV and CDR2 is YYDKDF (reference sequence). Trimming stripped 5 bases from V and 6 bases from J, with 11 bases between. The CDR3 coding sequence is TGTGCCACCAGCGGACCAAGTACCAATGAGCAGTTCTTC. This encodes CATSGPSTNEQFF.

The chain couples TRBV5-1 to TRBJ2-2; D ambiguous. The CDR3 contains 14 residues. Germline V lookup: CDR1 SGHRS, CDR2 YFSETQ. Trimming removed 4 bases from V and 5 bases from J, with 12 bases in between. This CDR3 reads CASSQLHLTGELFF. In nucleotides, the CDR3 is TGCGCCAGCAGCCAGTTACATCTGACCGGGGAGCTGTTTTTT.

This clonotype was counted at least ten times. This rearrangement joins TRBV9 to TRBJ1-1; 7 nucleotides agree with TRBD1. V lost 4 bases to trimming and J lost 10 bases; unmatched junction nucleotides: 7. CDR3 length: 12 amino acids. Germline V gene data show CDR1 as SGDLS and CDR2 as YYNGEE. CDR3 nucleotide sequence: TGTGCCAGCAGCCCCGACAGGGTAGGAGCTTTCTTT. Translated, it gives CASSPDRVGAFF.

This clonotype was detected only a few times. V and J are TRBV4-3 and TRBJ2-5, with D perhaps TRBD2 (6 bases). Trimming took 0 bases from V and 4 from J, leaving 12 bases between them. The CDR3 runs 15 residues. Germline CDR1 LGHNA, CDR2 YSLEER. The CDR3 reads CASSQELAGSETQYF. CDR3 in DNA: TGCGCCAGCAGCCAAGAACTAGCCGGATCAGAGACCCAGTACTTC.

This chain links TRBV7-3 with TRBJ2-5; 7 nucleotides agree with TRBD1. The trim removed 5 bases at V and 5 bases at J, leaving 11 bases unmatched. Per the germline V gene, CDR1 is SGHTA and CDR2 is FQGTGA. The CDR3 length is 15 residues. The DNA for the CDR3 is TGTGCCAGCAGCGCTCAAGGGGGCCGCAGGGAGACCCAGTACTTC. Residues: CASSAQGGRRETQYF.

This clonotype came up a few times. The CDR3 region is CSALGATGTEAFF. CDR3 bases: TGCAGCGCACTGGGCGCCACGGGCACTGAAGCTTTCTTT. V gene TRBV29-1 combines with J gene TRBJ1-1; no clear D gene. The germline V and J ends were trimmed by 7 bases and 4 bases, with 16 bases remaining between them. CDR1 is SQVTM and CDR2 is ANQGSEA in the germline V gene. This CDR3 comprises 13 residues.